Included here is one TCR beta chain sequence, with context. Antigen specificity is unknown. The assay ran at deep level. Only in-frame clones appear in the TCRdb table, and some are missing; sequencing was by immunoSEQ multiplex PCR. The table records millions of clones, more than 80% of them present only once. V was cut by 2 bases and J by 2 bases, with 10 bases left in between. In germline, CDR1 is SGHRS, CDR2 YFSETQ. The CDR3 spans 14 residues. The data were taken from a study of shared clonotypes between healthy human individuals. General study points: Richness estimates generally favored naive over memory subsets. When compared with the clonotypes that were shared by all four sorted-subset donors, the non-shared clonotypes turned out to have lower generation probabilities.

CD4+ cell separation produced CD45RA+ naive and CD45RA-negative memory subsets. J is TRBJ1-2 and V is TRBV5-1; no clear D gene. The sample taken for sequencing was naive CD4+ T cells from PBMCs. Subset given: CD45RA+ positively selected. The source is a young man in good health. Some clones in this sample may be carry-over from other donors' samples. The chain's CDR3 is CASSFSVSNYGYTF. CDR3 coding DNA: TGCGCCAGCAGCTTTAGTGTCAGCAACTATGGCTACACCTTC. Full variable domain (rest looked up from reference TRBV5-1 and TRBJ1-2): KAGVTQTPRYLIKTRGQQVTLSCSPISGHRSVSWYQQTPGQGLQFLFEYFSETQRNKGNFPGRFSGRQFSNSRSEMNVSTLELGDSALYLCASSFSVSNYGYTFGSGTRLTVV.